Following are 4 T cell receptor beta chains from one sample sequenced in a study of spatial heterogeneity in lung cancer. Documented time point: sample taken at primary tumor resection. TCRdb ran MiXCR on the 5' RACE reads and lists one entry per CDR3 protein. The table records about 22,000 distinct CDR3 sequences, 5.8% of them present only once. The sequencing here drew on PBMCs, taken at surgery. The source is a male donor with early-stage non-small cell lung cancer.

The chain links TRBV20-1 to TRBJ2-7; 8 bases are shared with TRBD2. Germline CDR1 and CDR2: DFQATT and SNEGSKA (reference sequence). The CDR3 is 15 amino acids. V gave up 0 bases and J gave up 0 bases; unmatched junction bases: 4. CDR3 nucleotides: TGCAGTGCTAGAGATCTGGCGGGAGGCTCCTACGAGCAGTACTTC. Its protein is CSARDLAGGSYEQYF.

This clonotype was counted many times. This chain links TRBV7-9 with TRBJ2-3; unclear D gene. The germline V gene has CDR1 SEHNR and CDR2 FQNEAQ (reference sequence). This CDR3 comprises 12 residues. The V gene lost 2 bases and the J gene lost 11 bases, with 11 bases spanning the gap. For the CDR3, the DNA is TGTGCCAGCAGCTTACAGCTACTACAGCAGTATTTT. It is translated as CASSLQLLQQYF.

This clonotype is medium-sized by share. This chain links TRBV23-1 with TRBJ2-7; 7 bases match TRBD1. TRBV23-1 is an ORF, and what it does is uncertain. This CDR3 contains 12 residues. The V and J ends lost 9 bases and 2 bases, in that order; junction bases with no gene match: 4. The CDR3 is CASPDRTYEQYF. For the CDR3, the DNA is TGCGCCAGTCCGGACAGGACCTACGAGCAGTACTTC.

This clonotype has ten or more counts. The chain links TRBV6-6 to TRBJ2-5; D gene unclear. The CDR3 has 14 residues. V gave up 2 bases and J gave up 1 base, with 8 bases separating them. The germline CDR1 and CDR2 sequences are MNHNY and SVGAGI (reference sequence). The DNA of the CDR3 is TGTGCCAGCAGTTACAGGCTGTTCCAAGAGACCCAGTACTTC. Protein sequence: CASSYRLFQETQYF.